Listed below are T cell receptor beta chains from one sample, sequenced in a study of cytomegalovirus exposure and HLA in healthy donors. TCRdb keeps only in-frame clones here, not all; method: immunoSEQ multiplex PCR. The data show fewer than 200,000 clones, 82% seen once. Material: PBMCs. These receptors came from a girl aged 10-17 years in good health and CMV-seropositive. CDR3s include the opening cysteine and the closing phenylalanine or tryptophan. The D gene is left open where the match is weak. Clone size is not always given. Where it is, it says once, few, many or a class for expanded clones.

j_call d_call v_call clone_size cdr3_aa cdr3_nt
TRBJ1-4 - TRBV2 - CASSRGAFNEKLFF TGTGCCAGCAGCCGGGGGGCGTTTAATGAAAAACTGTTTTTT
TRBJ1-2 TRBD1 TRBV18 - CASSQGQSYGYTF TGTGCCAGCTCGCAGGGACAGTCCTATGGCTACACCTTC
TRBJ2-1 TRBD1 TRBV15 - CATSRGRGLLNEQFF TGTGCCACCAGCAGAGGCAGGGGGCTCCTAAATGAGCAGTTCTTC
TRBJ2-7 TRBD2 TRBV2 - CASKSGGGSLEQYF TGTGCCAGCAAGAGCGGGGGTGGTTCGCTCGAGCAGTACTTC
TRBJ2-7 - TRBV28 - CASSPGGPRSYEQYF TGTGCCAGCAGCCCGGGCGGGCCGCGCTCCTACGAGCAGTACTTC
TRBJ2-7 TRBD2 TRBV28 - CASRTGLYSGRAVDEQYF TGTGCCAGCAGGACCGGGCTCTATAGCGGGAGGGCGGTTGACGAGCAGTACTTC
TRBJ1-1 - TRBV10-1 - CAPSGQPAKMGFTEAFF TGCGCCCCAAGCGGCCAGCCGGCTAAAATGGGGTTCACTGAAGCTTTCTTT
TRBJ1-4 - TRBV28 few CASIPGGKTNEKLFF TGTGCCAGCATCCCCGGGGGGAAAACTAATGAAAAACTGTTTTTT
TRBJ1-5 - TRBV30 once CAWSDARLNQPQHF TGTGCCTGGAGTGACGCCAGGCTAAATCAGCCCCAGCATTTT
TRBJ1-1 - TRBV10-3 - CAISEFGGNTEAFF TGTGCCATCAGTGAGTTTGGGGGCAACACTGAAGCTTTCTTT
TRBJ2-7 - TRBV27 - CASSLSRSYEQYF TGTGCCAGCAGTTTGAGTCGCTCCTACGAGCAGTACTTC
TRBJ2-4 - TRBV7-2 - CASSLDRAKNIQYF TGTGCCAGCAGCTTAGACAGAGCCAAAAACATTCAGTACTTC
TRBJ2-5 - TRBV7-2 once CASSFLLETQYF TGTGCCAGCAGCTTTTTACTCGAGACCCAGTACTTC
TRBJ2-7 TRBD1 TRBV7-9 - CASSDRDRVHEQYF TGTGCCAGCAGCGACCGGGACAGGGTCCACGAGCAGTACTTC
TRBJ2-2 - TRBV5-4 - CASSPDSANTGELFF TGTGCCAGCAGCCCGGACAGTGCGAACACCGGGGAGCTGTTTTTT
TRBJ2-1 - TRBV7-9 - CASSPLVSTSEQFF TGTGCCAGCAGCCCCCTGGTGTCCACATCTGAGCAGTTCTTC
TRBJ1-1 - TRBV27 - CASSLHRADTEAFF TGTGCCAGCAGTTTACACAGGGCGGACACTGAAGCTTTCTTT
TRBJ2-3 TRBD2 TRBV28 - CASDRGGSTDTQYF TGTGCCAGCGACCGGGGGGGTAGCACAGATACGCAGTATTTT
TRBJ2-5 TRBD1 TRBV15 - CATGSGGTGGYAAQYF TGTGCCACCGGGAGTGGCGGGACAGGGGGATATGCGGCCCAGTACTTC
TRBJ2-3 - TRBV5-1 - CASREGAPTDTQYF TGCGCCAGCAGAGAGGGAGCCCCCACAGATACGCAGTATTTT
TRBJ2-7 - TRBV29-1 - CSVREGGPYEQYF TGCAGCGTTCGCGAGGGAGGACCCTACGAGCAGTACTTC
TRBJ2-2 TRBD1 TRBV11-3 - CASSPGTDTGELFF TGTGCCAGCAGCCCTGGGACAGACACCGGGGAGCTGTTTTTT
TRBJ2-1 TRBD2 TRBV4-1 - CASSQVKGGTSGPNEQFF TGCGCCAGCAGCCAAGTCAAAGGGGGGACTAGCGGGCCTAATGAGCAGTTCTTC
TRBJ2-7 TRBD2 TRBV29-1 - CSVTSGTSGTEQYF TGCAGCGTGACCTCCGGGACTAGCGGTACGGAGCAGTACTTC
TRBJ2-1 - TRBV6-1 - CASSEAGSWDEQFF TGTGCCAGCAGTGAAGCCGGGTCTTGGGATGAGCAGTTCTTC
TRBJ2-1 - TRBV5-1 - CASSLALSSYNEQFF TGCGCCAGCAGCTTGGCGTTGAGCTCCTACAATGAGCAGTTCTTC
TRBJ2-5 TRBD2 TRBV28 - CASSPRGVQETQYF TGTGCCAGCAGTCCCCGGGGGGTGCAAGAGACCCAGTACTTC
TRBJ1-4 - TRBV7-3 few CASSLTSQSSSEKLFF TGTGCCAGCAGCTTAACGTCACAGAGTTCAAGTGAAAAACTGTTTTTT
TRBJ1-1 - TRBV7-2 few CASSSQGTEAFF TGTGCCAGCAGCTCACAGGGCACTGAAGCTTTCTTT
TRBJ1-1 TRBD1 TRBV5-1 - CASSNLRDRALNTEAFF TGCGCCAGCAGCAACCTCCGGGACAGGGCTTTGAACACTGAAGCTTTCTTT
TRBJ2-3 TRBD2 TRBV9 - CASSPLAGVNRDTQYF TGTGCCAGCAGCCCACTAGCGGGGGTAAATCGAGATACGCAGTATTTT
TRBJ2-3 - TRBV7-9 - CASSLDGLDGDTQYF TGTGCCAGCAGCTTAGATGGCCTAGACGGGGATACGCAGTATTTT
TRBJ2-2 TRBD1 TRBV5-1 - CASSAGQGKGGELFF TGCGCCAGCAGCGCAGGACAGGGGAAAGGCGGGGAGCTGTTTTTT
TRBJ1-5 - TRBV6-1 - CASRGYYQPQHF TGTGCCAGTAGGGGGTACTATCAGCCCCAGCATTTT
TRBJ2-3 - TRBV5-1 - CASSLARPDTQYF TGCGCCAGCAGCTTGGCGAGGCCCGATACGCAGTATTTT
TRBJ2-1 TRBD2 TRBV5-4 few CASSLASGTYNEQFF TGTGCCAGCAGCTTGGCTAGCGGGACCTACAATGAGCAGTTCTTC
TRBJ2-6 - TRBV5-4 - CASSAGLSSGANVLTF TGTGCCAGCAGCGCAGGACTGAGCTCTGGGGCCAACGTCCTGACTTTC
TRBJ2-7 TRBD1 TRBV30 - CAWSPMTGLSYEQYF TGTGCCTGGAGCCCCATGACAGGGCTTTCCTACGAGCAGTACTTC
TRBJ1-1 - TRBV14 - CASSQEEAGTEAFF TGTGCCAGCAGCCAAGAGGAGGCGGGCACTGAAGCTTTCTTT
TRBJ1-1 TRBD1 TRBV28 - CASSSVKTGRTEAFF TGTGCCAGCAGTTCCGTTAAGACAGGGCGGACTGAAGCTTTCTTT
TRBJ2-3 - TRBV10-1 - CASSGSGDSTDTQYF TGCGCCAGCAGTGGATCGGGAGACAGCACAGATACGCAGTATTTT
TRBJ2-3 - TRBV9 - CASSGSGVDTQYF TGTGCCAGCAGCGGTTCGGGGGTAGATACGCAGTATTTT
TRBJ2-1 TRBD1 TRBV30 - CAWTTGYGQFF TGTGCCTGGACGACAGGGTATGGGCAGTTCTTC
TRBJ2-1 TRBD1 TRBV27 - CASSRNRGVHNEQFF TGTGCCAGCAGCAGAAACAGGGGGGTTCACAATGAGCAGTTCTTC
TRBJ2-7 - TRBV6-1 - CASSEKVQGVHEQYF TGTGCCAGCAGTGAAAAGGTACAGGGCGTCCACGAGCAGTACTTC
TRBJ1-2 - TRBV29-1 - CSGYGTWSSGASNGYTF TGCAGCGGATACGGGACATGGTCCTCAGGCGCCTCAAATGGCTACACCTTC
TRBJ2-5 - TRBV5-1 - CASSLWAGETQYF TGCGCCAGCAGCTTGTGGGCCGGAGAGACCCAGTACTTC
TRBJ2-3 - TRBV19 - CATRRSRPAGDTQYF TGTGCCACCAGGAGGTCTAGGCCGGCGGGAGATACGCAGTATTTT
TRBJ2-2 - TRBV18 once CASSPPGISTGELFF TGTGCCAGCTCACCACCGGGCATATCCACCGGGGAGCTGTTTTTT
TRBJ2-7 TRBD1 TRBV9 - CASSVGVSGQIIYEQYF TGTGCCAGCAGCGTTGGCGTTTCGGGACAGATCATCTACGAGCAGTACTTC
TRBJ2-3 - TRBV6-1 - CASSEQGSLNVFTDTQYF TGTGCCAGCAGTGAACAGGGCAGCTTGAATGTCTTCACAGATACGCAGTATTTT
TRBJ2-3 TRBD2 TRBV10-3 few CAISELPGREPTQYF TGTGCCATCAGTGAGCTGCCGGGGCGGGAGCCTACGCAGTATTTT
TRBJ1-2 - TRBV11-2 - CASSARGGSYTF TGTGCCAGCAGCGCCCGGGGTGGTTCCTACACCTTC
TRBJ1-2 TRBD1 TRBV7-4 - CASSLATSRRDSLANYGYTF TGTGCCAGCAGCTTAGCTACCTCCCGCCGGGACAGTTTAGCTAACTATGGCTACACCTTC
TRBJ1-5 TRBD1 TRBV28 - CASRDRERNQPQHF TGTGCCAGCAGGGACAGGGAGCGCAATCAGCCCCAGCATTTT
TRBJ2-5 - TRBV4-2 - CASSQGVDIQIQETQYF TGTGCCAGCAGCCAAGGGGTGGACATCCAGATTCAAGAGACCCAGTACTTC
TRBJ2-2 TRBD2 TRBV11-2 - CASSLDHVLAGDTGELFF TGTGCCAGCAGCTTAGATCATGTATTAGCGGGGGATACCGGGGAGCTGTTTTTT
TRBJ1-5 - TRBV19 - CASSTSGRVGNQPQHF TGTGCCAGTAGTACCTCCGGGAGGGTAGGGAATCAGCCCCAGCATTTT
TRBJ1-2 TRBD1 TRBV5-6 - CASSWTGFNGYTF TGTGCCAGCAGCTGGACAGGATTCAATGGCTACACCTTC